A selection of T cell receptor beta chains follows, all from one sample in a study of response to subunit inactivated influenza vaccine. TCRdb used MiXCR to reprocess the RT-PCR reads, holding one entry per CDR3 protein. Among about 520,000 distinct CDR3 sequences listed, roughly 23% were seen once. Specimen: CD4+ T cells sorted from PBMCs, collected more than 4 days after vaccination. The source of these receptors is a man aged 45 to 65 who received an inactivated influenza vaccine. CDR3s include the opening cysteine and the closing phenylalanine or tryptophan. D genes are given only for firm matches. The listing skips clone size in some rows; elsewhere it reads once, few, many or a size class.

CDR3 | DNA | size | V | D | J
CASSSRNIAGVGTDTQYF | TGTGCCAGCAGTTCACGGAACATAGCGGGTGTTGGCACAGATACGCAGTATTTT | once | TRBV27 | TRBD2 | TRBJ2-3
CASRPGTGGRNEQFF | TGTGCCAGCAGACCCGGGACAGGGGGTAGGAATGAGCAGTTCTTC | NA | TRBV6-2/TRBV6-3 | TRBD1 | TRBJ2-1
CASSTRDGDRAFF | TGTGCCAGCAGCACAAGGGACGGGGATAGAGCTTTCTTT | NA | TRBV21-1 | NA | TRBJ1-1
CASSQHSAYGYTF | TGTGCCAGCAGCCAACATTCGGCCTATGGCTACACCTTC | NA | TRBV4-2 | NA | TRBJ1-2
CSARVQGSLGANVLTF | TGCAGTGCTAGAGTGCAGGGATCACTCGGGGCCAACGTCCTGACTTTC | NA | TRBV20-1 | NA | TRBJ2-6
CASSFGTTNKNIQYF | TGTGCCAGCAGTTTCGGAACTACCAACAAAAACATTCAGTACTTC | NA | TRBV12-3/TRBV12-4 | NA | TRBJ2-4
CASSQDSLAIGELFF | TGTGCCAGCAGCCAAGATTCACTAGCAATCGGGGAGCTGTTTTTT | few | TRBV4-2 | NA | TRBJ2-2
CASSQDSDPLRQLEQYF | TGTGCCAGCAGCCAAGATTCCGATCCGCTCAGGCAGCTCGAGCAGTACTTC | NA | TRBV4-2 | NA | TRBJ2-7
CASSLGGIKNIQYF | TGCGCCAGCAGCTTGGGTGGGATCAAAAACATTCAGTACTTC | few | TRBV5-1 | NA | TRBJ2-4
CASSQGITSTDTQYF | TGCGCCAGCAGCCAGGGTATAACTAGCACAGATACGCAGTATTTT | NA | TRBV5-1 | NA | TRBJ2-3
CASSTGGTDNSPLHF | TGCGCCAGCAGCACTGGAGGGACAGATAATTCACCCCTCCACTTT | NA | TRBV5-1 | TRBD1 | TRBJ1-6
CASKSSYNSPLHF | TGCGCCAGCAAAAGCTCCTATAATTCACCCCTCCACTTT | few | TRBV5-1 | NA | TRBJ1-6
CASSLAWRAFF | TGTGCCAGCAGCCTGGCCTGGAGGGCTTTCTTT | few | TRBV7-2 | NA | TRBJ1-1
CASSLRGQYEQYF | TGCGCCAGCAGCCTACGGGGACAGTACGAGCAGTACTTC | NA | TRBV5-1 | TRBD1 | TRBJ2-7